These 26 T cell receptor beta chains originate from one sample sequenced in a study of T cells in Graves' hyperthyroidism and ophthalmopathy. Researchers amplified the TCR beta CDR3 regions from RNA transcripts. First-round RT-PCR with HTBI primers amplified the TCR CDR3 region. TCRdb called the multiplex PCR reads again in MiXCR, with one record for every CDR3 protein. The table shows 500,000 to 600,000 distinct CDR3 sequences, with nearly 20% occurring only once. Material: blood. The receptors were gathered from a middle-aged man with Graves' ophthalmopathy.

The chain uses TRBV3-1 and TRBJ1-2; maybe TRBD1 (6 bases). The V and J ends lost 2 bases and 8 bases respectively, with 12 bases between them. The germline CDR1 and CDR2 sequences are LGHDT and YNNKEL (reference sequence). The CDR3 runs 13 residues. The CDR3 protein is CASSQYRVYGYTF. CDR3 nucleotides: TGTGCCAGCAGCCAATACAGGGTTTACGGCTACACCTTC.

This clonotype has at least ten counts. The J gene is TRBJ1-1, the V gene TRBV2, with TRBD1 matching over 9 bases. The length of the CDR3 is 14 residues. Germline V gives CDR1 SNHLY, CDR2 FYNNEI. The V and J ends lost 8 bases and 3 bases, in that order; junction bases with no gene match: 7. This CDR3 is CASRPGTGYTEAFF. CDR3 DNA: TGTGCCAGCCGACCCGGGACAGGGTACACTGAAGCTTTCTTT.

The V call is TRBV12-3 or TRBV12-4, the J call TRBJ1-4; 7 nucleotides align to TRBD1. The CDR3 runs to 13 residues. Unmatched junction bases numbered 7, after V lost 4 bases and J lost 11 bases. CDR3 residues: CASSSAPRGKLFF. For the CDR3, the DNA is TGTGCCAGCAGTTCTGCGCCCAGGGGGAAACTGTTTTTT.

There are a few counts of this clonotype. V is TRBV18 and J is TRBJ1-2; D remains ambiguous. The CDR3 loop spans 15 amino acids. V was pared by 3 bases and J by 0 bases, with 11 bases between. Germline V gene sequence: CDR1 KGHSH, CDR2 LQKENI. CDR3 coding DNA: TGTGCCAGCTCACCTTATACGCCGGCTAACTATGGCTACACCTTC. Translated, it gives CASSPYTPANYGYTF.

This chain joins TRBV24-1 and TRBJ2-3; D is ambiguous. Germline lookup yields CDR1 KGHDR and CDR2 SFDVKD. V was trimmed by 1 base and J by 6 bases, leaving 10 bases between them. This CDR3 is 14 amino acids long. CDR3 protein: CATSDFGVSDTQYF. The CDR3 DNA is TGTGCCACCAGTGATTTTGGAGTGTCCGATACGCAGTATTTT.

This chain links TRBV7-9 with TRBJ1-4; TRBD1 matches 9 bases. The V segment lost 5 bases and the J segment 3 bases; nucleotides outside the gene matches: 13. The length of the CDR3 is 18 residues. Germline CDR1 SEHNR, CDR2 FQNEAQ (reference sequence). The CDR3 region has the DNA TGTGCCAGCAGCCAACTGGGACAGGGAATGATCGCTAATGAAAAACTGTTTTTT. This codes for CASSQLGQGMIANEKLFF.

A few counts support this clonotype. This chain links TRBV20-1 with TRBJ2-7; TRBD1 matches 7 bases. Germline trimming cut 3 bases from V and 6 bases from J; bases unmatched to any gene: 8. Germline values: CDR1 DFQATT, CDR2 SNEGSKA (reference sequence). The CDR3 consists of 13 residues. The CDR3 spells CSASMGQLGEQYF. The CDR3 DNA sequence: TGCAGTGCTAGTATGGGACAGTTAGGCGAGCAGTACTTC.

This chain links TRBV7-9 with TRBJ2-7; D gene uncertain. Per germline, CDR1 SEHNR and CDR2 FQNEAQ (reference sequence). V was trimmed by 4 bases and J by 2 bases, leaving 15 bases between them. The CDR3 is made up of 15 amino acids. The CDR3 sequence is CASSSYATVPYEQYF. The CDR3 DNA is TGTGCCAGCAGCTCTTACGCGACGGTACCCTACGAGCAGTACTTC.

V gene TRBV7-9 combines with J gene TRBJ2-7, with TRBD2 identical over 8 bases. Unmatched junction bases numbered 8, after V lost 3 bases and J lost 4 bases. The CDR3 covers 15 residues. Germline assignment: CDR1 SEHNR and CDR2 FQNEAQ (reference sequence). The CDR3 nucleotides read TGTGCCAGCAGCTTTCGGGGGGGAAAGGAATACGAGCAGTACTTC. It encodes CASSFRGGKEYEQYF.

The J gene is TRBJ1-5, the V gene TRBV19; a possible D gene is TRBD1 (6 bases). Germline V gene lookup returns CDR1 LNHDA and CDR2 SQIVND (reference sequence). The CDR3 runs 14 residues. Deletions cut 3 bases from V and 6 bases from J, with 12 bases between. CDR3 amino acids: CASSIFRGSQPQHF. The CDR3 DNA follows: TGTGCCAGTAGTATTTTCAGGGGAAGTCAGCCCCAGCATTTT.

This chain links TRBV27 with TRBJ2-7; 11 nucleotides line up with TRBD1. The CDR3 covers 13 residues. The germline V gene has CDR1 MNHEY and CDR2 SMNVEV (reference sequence). Trimming cost V 8 bases and J 3 bases; bases outside gene matches: 3. In nucleotides, the CDR3 is TGTGCCAGCTCGGACAGGGGGCACTACGAGCAGTACTTC. Protein product: CASSDRGHYEQYF.

The chain employs TRBV5-1 and TRBJ2-2; 11 bases are a match to TRBD2. With 4 bases clipped from V and 6 bases from J, the junction kept 5 bases outside the gene matches. The CDR3 length is 15 residues. Germline assignment: CDR1 SGHRS and CDR2 YFSETQ. This CDR3 reads CASSQLAGGPGELFF. DNA for the CDR3: TGCGCCAGCAGCCAGTTAGCGGGAGGGCCCGGGGAGCTGTTTTTT.

The sample holds many counts of this clonotype. The V gene is TRBV20-1, the J gene TRBJ2-7; 9 bases map to TRBD2. J gave up 2 bases and V 5 bases, and 10 bases lay outside the gene matches. CDR3 length: 15 residues. The germline gives CDR1 DFQATT, CDR2 SNEGSKA (reference sequence). CDR3 in amino acids: CSAGMGAGGPYEQYF. CDR3 nucleotide sequence: TGCAGTGCTGGGATGGGAGCGGGAGGCCCCTACGAGCAGTACTTC.

This clonotype was detected only a few times. The chain uses TRBV9 and TRBJ2-2; D call uncertain. The CDR3 covers 13 residues. Germline V CDR1 and CDR2: SGDLS, YYNGEE. V was clipped by 2 bases and J by 7 bases, with 9 bases between them. This chain's CDR3 is CASSVGRGGELFF. In DNA, the CDR3 is TGTGCCAGCAGCGTTGGGCGTGGCGGGGAGCTGTTTTTT.

This clonotype was seen repeatedly, ten times or more. The V gene is TRBV18, the J gene TRBJ1-1; 8 positions agree with TRBD1. Looked up from germline, CDR1 is KGHSH and CDR2 is LQKENI. Germline trimming cut 3 bases from V and 5 bases from J; bases unmatched to any gene: 11. The CDR3 covers 16 residues. Written as DNA, the CDR3 is TGTGCCAGCTCACCGTCCGACAGGGGAAGTTATACTGAAGCTTTCTTT. Translation: CASSPSDRGSYTEAFF.

The chain combines TRBV5-1 with TRBJ2-3; the D gene is possibly TRBD1 (5 bases). This CDR3 region has 14 residues. Germline CDR1 SGHRS, CDR2 YFSETQ. V was clipped by 0 bases and J by 4 bases, with 9 bases between them. The CDR3 DNA reads as TGCGCCAGCAGCTTGGGACAGATCGCAGATACGCAGTATTTT. It yields the protein CASSLGQIADTQYF.

The J gene is TRBJ2-4, the V gene TRBV19; D is perhaps TRBD2 (6 bases). CDR3 size: 14 residues. The V gene lost 3 bases and the J gene lost 8 bases, with 14 bases spanning the gap. From germline, CDR1 is LNHDA and CDR2 SQIVND (reference sequence). The CDR3 nucleotides are TGTGCCAGTAGTATCGCCAGGGACTGGGACATTCAGTACTTC. Translation gives CASSIARDWDIQYF. The variable domain in full, with the rest retrieved from reference TRBV19 and TRBJ2-4, is DGGITQSPKYLFRKEGQNVTLSCEQNLNHDAMYWYRQDPGQGLRLIYYSQIVNDFQKGDIAEGYSVSREKKESFPLTVTSAQKNPTAFYLCASSIARDWDIQYFGAGTRLSVL.

This clonotype turned up a few times. This chain connects TRBV20-1 to TRBJ2-7; 8 bases fit TRBD1. V was pared by 6 bases and J by 4 bases, with 8 bases of the junction left unmatched. Germline V gene data show CDR1 as DFQATT and CDR2 as SNEGSKA (reference sequence). CDR3 length: 13 residues. CDR3 residues: CSATRTGSYEQYF. DNA of the CDR3: TGCAGTGCCACTAGGACAGGGTCGTACGAGCAGTACTTC.

This clonotype was seen only a few times. J is TRBJ2-3 and V is TRBV7-9; possibly TRBD2 for D (6 bases). Germline CDR1 SEHNR, CDR2 FQNEAQ (reference sequence). The CDR3 loop spans 14 amino acids. Trimming removed 5 bases at V and 3 bases at J, with 12 bases between. The CDR3 here is CASSPIRGTDTQYF. CDR3 in DNA: TGTGCCAGCAGCCCTATCCGGGGGACAGATACGCAGTATTTT.

This chain connects TRBV20-1 to TRBJ1-2, with D possibly matching TRBD1 (6 bases). The CDR3 contains 13 residues. The germline V gene encodes CDR1 DFQATT and CDR2 SNEGSKA (reference sequence). CDR3 bases: TGCAGCGGGGGGACCGGGACAAGCTATGGCTACACCTTC. This sequence encodes CSGGTGTSYGYTF.

The rearrangement uses TRBV7-2 and TRBJ1-5, with TRBD1 as a possible D gene (6 bases). V lost 1 base, J lost 3 bases, and 13 bases lay in between. This CDR3 comprises 16 residues. Germline-derived CDR1 and CDR2 are SGHTA and FQGNSA. CDR3 sequence reads: CASSLGGHLPNQPQHF. DNA for the CDR3: TGTGCCAGCAGCTTAGGGGGACACCTACCCAATCAGCCCCAGCATTTT.

The rearrangement uses TRBV6-1 and TRBJ1-2, with a tentative D call TRBD1 (6 bases). The germline gives CDR1 MNHNS, CDR2 SASEGT. The CDR3 is 14 residues long. V gave up 11 bases and J gave up 3 bases, with 19 bases separating them. The CDR3 bases are TGTGCCGGGACAAGCCCCCCCGAGGACTATGGCTACACCTTC. Encoded protein: CAGTSPPEDYGYTF.

The chain is built from TRBV10-2 and TRBJ1-1, with 11 positions matching TRBD1. The CDR3 extends over 14 amino acids. The V gene end was trimmed by 8 bases and the J gene end by 4 bases; junction bases not matched to a gene: 6. CDR1 is WSHSY and CDR2 is SAAADI in the germline V gene. The CDR3 sequence is CASFRDRGITEAFF. The CDR3 DNA reads TGCGCCAGCTTCCGGGACAGGGGGATCACTGAAGCTTTCTTT.

The V call is TRBV5-6, the J call TRBJ2-7, with 7 positions matching TRBD2. The J segment lost 6 bases and the V segment lost 4 bases, leaving 10 bases of the junction unmatched. The CDR3 contains 14 residues. CDR1 and CDR2 (germline): SGHDT, YYEEEE. CDR3 region: CASSDGPPGGEQYF. CDR3 sequence (DNA): TGTGCCAGCAGCGATGGCCCTCCGGGGGGCGAGCAGTACTTC.

In its sample, this clonotype was seen many times. The chain couples TRBV28 to TRBJ2-7; D is unclear. Germline V gives CDR1 MDHEN, CDR2 SYDVKM. Trimming cost V 1 base and J 3 bases, with 1 base left between them. This CDR3 is built from 11 residues. The CDR3 bases are TGTGCCAGCAGTTTATACTACGAGCAGTACTTC. The encoded protein is CASSLYYEQYF. The variable domain in full, with the rest retrieved from reference TRBV28 and TRBJ2-7, is DVKVTQSSRYLVKRTGEKVFLECVQDMDHENMFWYRQDPGLGLRLIYFSYDVKMKEKGDIPEGYSVSREKKERFSLILESASTNQTSMYLCASSLYYEQYFGPGTRLTVT.

This clonotype occurred many times. The rearrangement uses TRBV4-1 and TRBJ1-1; D not certain. Germline CDR1 is MGHRA and CDR2 is YSYEKL. Trimming shortened V by 0 bases and J by 2 bases, and 7 bases separated the two germline ends. The CDR3 totals 14 residues. This CDR3 reads CASSQDSYNTEAFF. DNA of the CDR3: TGCGCCAGCAGCCAAGACAGTTATAACACTGAAGCTTTCTTT.